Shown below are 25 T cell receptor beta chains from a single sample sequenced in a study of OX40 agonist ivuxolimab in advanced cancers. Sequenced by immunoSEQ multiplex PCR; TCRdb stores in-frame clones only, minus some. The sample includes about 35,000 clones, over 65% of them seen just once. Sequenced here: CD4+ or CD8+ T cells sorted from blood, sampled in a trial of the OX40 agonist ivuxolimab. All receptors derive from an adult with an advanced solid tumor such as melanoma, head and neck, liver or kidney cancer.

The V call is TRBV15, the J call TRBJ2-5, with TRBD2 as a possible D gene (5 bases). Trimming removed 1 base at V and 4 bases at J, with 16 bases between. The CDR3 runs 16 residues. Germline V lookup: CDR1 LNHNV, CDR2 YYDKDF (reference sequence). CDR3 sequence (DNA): TGTGCCACCAGCAGAGTGTGGGTGGCGGGTTTAGAGACCCAGTACTTC. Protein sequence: CATSRVWVAGLETQYF.

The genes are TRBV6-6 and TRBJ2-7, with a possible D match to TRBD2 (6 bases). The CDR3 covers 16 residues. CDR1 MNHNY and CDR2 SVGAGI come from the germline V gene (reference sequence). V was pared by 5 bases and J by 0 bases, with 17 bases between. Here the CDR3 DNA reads TGTGCCAGCAGTACCCTCCGGCGGGGTCTCTCCTACGAGCAGTACTTC. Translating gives CASSTLRRGLSYEQYF.

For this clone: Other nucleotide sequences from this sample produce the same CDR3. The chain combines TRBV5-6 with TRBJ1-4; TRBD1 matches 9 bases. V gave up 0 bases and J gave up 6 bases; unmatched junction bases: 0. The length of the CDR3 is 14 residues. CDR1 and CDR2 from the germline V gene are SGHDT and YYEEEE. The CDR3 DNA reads TGTGCCAGCAGCTTGGGGACAGGGGATGAAAAACTGTTTTTT. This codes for CASSLGTGDEKLFF.

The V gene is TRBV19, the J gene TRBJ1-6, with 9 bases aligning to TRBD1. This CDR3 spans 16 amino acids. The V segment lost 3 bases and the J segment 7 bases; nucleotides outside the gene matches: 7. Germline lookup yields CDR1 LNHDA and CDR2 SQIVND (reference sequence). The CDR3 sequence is CASSIFPGQGNSPLHF. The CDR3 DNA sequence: TGTGCCAGTAGTATTTTTCCGGGACAGGGAAATTCACCCCTCCACTTT.

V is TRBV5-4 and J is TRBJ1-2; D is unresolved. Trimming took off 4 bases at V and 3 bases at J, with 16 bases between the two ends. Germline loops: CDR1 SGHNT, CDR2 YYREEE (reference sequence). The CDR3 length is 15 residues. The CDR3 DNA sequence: TGTGCCAGCAGCCGAGAGGACCCGCTCTACTATGGCTACACCTTC. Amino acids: CASSREDPLYYGYTF.

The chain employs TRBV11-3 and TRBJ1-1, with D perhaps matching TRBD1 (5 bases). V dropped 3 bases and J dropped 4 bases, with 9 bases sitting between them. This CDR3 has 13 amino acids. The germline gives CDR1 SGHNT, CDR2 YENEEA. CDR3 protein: CASSFGGATEAFF. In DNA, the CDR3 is TGTGCCAGCAGCTTTGGGGGTGCCACTGAAGCTTTCTTT.

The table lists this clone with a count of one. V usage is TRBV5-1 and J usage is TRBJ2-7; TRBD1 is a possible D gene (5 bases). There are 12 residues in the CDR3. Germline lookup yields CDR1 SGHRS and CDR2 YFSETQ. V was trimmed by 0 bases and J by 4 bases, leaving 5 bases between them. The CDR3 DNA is TGCGCCAGCAGCTTGGAGGGGTACGAGCAGTACTTC. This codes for CASSLEGYEQYF.

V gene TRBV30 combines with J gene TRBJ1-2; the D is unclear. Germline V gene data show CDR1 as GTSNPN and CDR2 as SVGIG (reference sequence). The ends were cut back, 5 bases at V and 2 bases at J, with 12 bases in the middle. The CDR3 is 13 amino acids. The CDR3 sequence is CAWESGPNYGYTF. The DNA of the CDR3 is TGTGCCTGGGAGTCAGGACCCAACTATGGCTACACCTTC.

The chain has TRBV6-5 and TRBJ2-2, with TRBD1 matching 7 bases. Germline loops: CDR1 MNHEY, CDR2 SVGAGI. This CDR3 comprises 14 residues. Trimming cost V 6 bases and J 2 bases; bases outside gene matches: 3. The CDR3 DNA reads TGTGCCAGCAGCGACAGGGATAACACCGGGGAGCTGTTTTTT. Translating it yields CASSDRDNTGELFF.

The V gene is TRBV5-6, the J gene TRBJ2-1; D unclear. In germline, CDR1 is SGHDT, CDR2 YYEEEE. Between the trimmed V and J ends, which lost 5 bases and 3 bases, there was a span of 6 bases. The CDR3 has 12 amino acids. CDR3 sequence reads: CASSSFYNEQFF. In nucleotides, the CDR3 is TGTGCCAGCAGTTCCTTCTACAATGAGCAGTTCTTC.

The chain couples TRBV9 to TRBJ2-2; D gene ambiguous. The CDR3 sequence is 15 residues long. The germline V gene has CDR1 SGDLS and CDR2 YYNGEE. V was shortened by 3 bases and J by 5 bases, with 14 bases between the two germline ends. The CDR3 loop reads CASSEAPGLTGELFF. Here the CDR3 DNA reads TGTGCCAGCAGCGAGGCCCCCGGTCTTACCGGGGAGCTGTTTTTT.

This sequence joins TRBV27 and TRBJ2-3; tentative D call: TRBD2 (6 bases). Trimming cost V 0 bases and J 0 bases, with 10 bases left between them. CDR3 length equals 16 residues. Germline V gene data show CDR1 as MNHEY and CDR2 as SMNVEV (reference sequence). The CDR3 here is CASSLSSGTSTDTQYF. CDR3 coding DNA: TGTGCCAGCAGTTTATCTTCCGGGACTAGCACAGATACGCAGTATTTT.

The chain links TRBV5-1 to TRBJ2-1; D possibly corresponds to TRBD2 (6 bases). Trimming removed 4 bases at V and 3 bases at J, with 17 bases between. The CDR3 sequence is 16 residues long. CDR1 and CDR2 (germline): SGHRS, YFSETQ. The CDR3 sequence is CASSGGSSRVYNEQFF. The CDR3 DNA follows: TGCGCCAGCAGCGGAGGGAGTTCTCGGGTCTACAATGAGCAGTTCTTC.

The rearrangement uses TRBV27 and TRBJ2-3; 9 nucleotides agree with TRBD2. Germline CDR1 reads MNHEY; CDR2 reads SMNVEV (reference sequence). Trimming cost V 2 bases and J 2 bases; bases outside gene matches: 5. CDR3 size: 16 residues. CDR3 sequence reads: CASSLAAGGLTDTQYF. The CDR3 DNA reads TGTGCCAGCAGTTTAGCAGCGGGAGGACTCACAGATACGCAGTATTTT.

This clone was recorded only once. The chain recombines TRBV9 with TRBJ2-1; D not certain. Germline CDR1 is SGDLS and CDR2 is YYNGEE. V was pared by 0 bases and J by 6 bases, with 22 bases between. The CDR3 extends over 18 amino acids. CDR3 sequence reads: CASSVDVGWGIGRNEQFF. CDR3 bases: TGTGCCAGCAGCGTAGATGTCGGCTGGGGAATTGGGCGCAATGAGCAGTTCTTC.

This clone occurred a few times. CDR3 nucleotide sequence: TGTGCCAGCAGTTTAGGAGCGGGAACCTTCCAAGAGACCCAGTACTTC. Translation gives CASSLGAGTFQETQYF. This chain joins TRBV28 and TRBJ2-5; 7 nucleotides line up with TRBD2. The V segment lost 2 bases and the J segment 1 base; nucleotides outside the gene matches: 7. Germline CDR1 MDHEN, CDR2 SYDVKM. This CDR3 has 16 residues.

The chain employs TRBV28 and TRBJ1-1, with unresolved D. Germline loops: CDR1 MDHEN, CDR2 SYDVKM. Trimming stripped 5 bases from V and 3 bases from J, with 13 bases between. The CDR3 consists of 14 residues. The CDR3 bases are TGTGCCAGCAGTCAAGAGAGAGGTGACACTGAAGCTTTCTTT. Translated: CASSQERGDTEAFF.

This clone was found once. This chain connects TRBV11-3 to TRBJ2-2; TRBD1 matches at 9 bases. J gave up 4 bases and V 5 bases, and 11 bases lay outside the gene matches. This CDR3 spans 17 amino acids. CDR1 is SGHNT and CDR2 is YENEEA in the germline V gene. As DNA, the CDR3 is TGTGCCAGCAGCCGCACCGCAGGACAGGGGATCACCGGGGAGCTGTTTTTT. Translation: CASSRTAGQGITGELFF.

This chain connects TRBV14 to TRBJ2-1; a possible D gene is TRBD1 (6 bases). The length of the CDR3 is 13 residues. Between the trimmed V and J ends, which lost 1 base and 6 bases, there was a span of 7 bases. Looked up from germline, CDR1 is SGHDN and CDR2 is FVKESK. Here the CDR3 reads CASSQVQGNEQFF. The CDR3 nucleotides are TGTGCCAGCAGCCAAGTACAGGGCAATGAGCAGTTCTTC.

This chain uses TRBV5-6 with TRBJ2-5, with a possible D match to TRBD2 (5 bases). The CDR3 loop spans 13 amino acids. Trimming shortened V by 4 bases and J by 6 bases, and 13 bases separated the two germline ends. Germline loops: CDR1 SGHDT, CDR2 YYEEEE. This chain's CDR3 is CASSPPGSKTQYF. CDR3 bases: TGTGCCAGCAGCCCGCCGGGATCGAAGACCCAGTACTTC. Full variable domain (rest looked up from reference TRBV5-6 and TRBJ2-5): DAGVTQSPTHLIKTRGQQVTLRCSPKSGHDTVSWYQQALGQGPQFIFQYYEEEERQRGNFPDRFSGHQFPNYSSELNVNALLLGDSALYLCASSPPGSKTQYFGPGTRLLVL.

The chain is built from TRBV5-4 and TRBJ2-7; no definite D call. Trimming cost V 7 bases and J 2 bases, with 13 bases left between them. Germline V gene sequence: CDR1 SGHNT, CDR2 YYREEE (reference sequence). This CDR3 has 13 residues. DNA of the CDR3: TGTGCCAGCGGACCGGACCAAGCCTACGAGCAGTACTTC. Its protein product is CASGPDQAYEQYF.

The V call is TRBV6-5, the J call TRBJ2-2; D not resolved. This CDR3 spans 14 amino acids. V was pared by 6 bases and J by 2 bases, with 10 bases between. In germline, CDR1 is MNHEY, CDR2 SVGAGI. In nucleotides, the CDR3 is TGTGCCAGCAGCTTGGGCTCCAACACCGGGGAGCTGTTTTTT. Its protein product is CASSLGSNTGELFF.

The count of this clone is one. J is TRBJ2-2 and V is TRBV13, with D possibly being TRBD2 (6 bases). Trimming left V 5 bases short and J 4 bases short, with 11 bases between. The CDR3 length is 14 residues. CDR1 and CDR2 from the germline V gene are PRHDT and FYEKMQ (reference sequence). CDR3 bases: TGTGCCAGCAGCCAAACTAGCAGCACCGGGGAGCTGTTTTTT. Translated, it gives CASSQTSSTGELFF.

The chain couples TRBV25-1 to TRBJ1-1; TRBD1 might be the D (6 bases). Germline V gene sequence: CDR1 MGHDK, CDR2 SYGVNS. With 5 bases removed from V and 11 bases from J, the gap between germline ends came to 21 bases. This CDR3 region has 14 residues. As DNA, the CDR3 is TGTGCCAGCAGTTTAATAGGGGGGGAACGAACGGCTTTCTTT. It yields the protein CASSLIGGERTAFF.

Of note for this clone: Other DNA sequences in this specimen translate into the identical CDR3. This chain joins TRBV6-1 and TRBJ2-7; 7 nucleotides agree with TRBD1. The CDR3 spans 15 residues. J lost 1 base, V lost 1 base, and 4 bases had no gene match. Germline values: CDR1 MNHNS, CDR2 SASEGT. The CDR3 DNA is TGTGCCAGCAGTGAAGGGACAGGAAGTTCCTACGAGCAGTACTTC. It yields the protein CASSEGTGSSYEQYF.